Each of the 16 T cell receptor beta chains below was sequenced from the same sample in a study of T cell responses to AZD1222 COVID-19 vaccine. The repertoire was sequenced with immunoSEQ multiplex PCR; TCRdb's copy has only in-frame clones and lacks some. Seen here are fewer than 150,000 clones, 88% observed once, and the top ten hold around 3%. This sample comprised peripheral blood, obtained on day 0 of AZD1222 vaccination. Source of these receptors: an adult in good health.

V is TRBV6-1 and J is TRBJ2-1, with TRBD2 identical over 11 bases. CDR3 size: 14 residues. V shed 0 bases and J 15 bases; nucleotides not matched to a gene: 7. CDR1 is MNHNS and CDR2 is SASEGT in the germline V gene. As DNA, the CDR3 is TGTGCCAGCAGTGAAGCGACTAGCGGGGTTCCCCGGTTCTTC. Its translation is CASSEATSGVPRFF.

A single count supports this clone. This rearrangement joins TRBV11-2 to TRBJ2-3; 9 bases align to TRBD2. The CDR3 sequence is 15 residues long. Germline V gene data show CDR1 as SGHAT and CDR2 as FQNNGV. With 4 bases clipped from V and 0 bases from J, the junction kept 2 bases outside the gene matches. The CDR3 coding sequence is TGTGCCAGCAGCTCTAGCGGGGCTAGCACAGATACGCAGTATTTT. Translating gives CASSSSGASTDTQYF.

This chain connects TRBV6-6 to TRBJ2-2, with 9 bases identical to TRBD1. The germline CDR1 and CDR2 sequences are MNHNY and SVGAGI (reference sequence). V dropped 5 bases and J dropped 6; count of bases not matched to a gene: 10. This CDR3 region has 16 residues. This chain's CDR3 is CASSVVPGQGSGELFF. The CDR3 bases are TGTGCCAGCAGTGTCGTCCCGGGACAGGGTTCCGGGGAGCTGTTTTTT.

The CDR3 is CASSQATPTSYSNQPQHF. For the CDR3, the DNA is TGCGCCAGCAGCCAAGCCACCCCCACAAGTTATAGCAATCAGCCCCAGCATTTT. This rearrangement joins TRBV4-1 to TRBJ1-5, with no clear D. The CDR3 runs 18 residues. Germline CDR1 is MGHRA and CDR2 is YSYEKL. The V end was cut by 1 base, the J end by 0 bases, with 16 bases between.

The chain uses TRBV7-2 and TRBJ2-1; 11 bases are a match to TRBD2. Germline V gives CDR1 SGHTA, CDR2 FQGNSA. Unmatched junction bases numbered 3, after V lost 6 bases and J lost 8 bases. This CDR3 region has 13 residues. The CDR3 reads CASRGLAEDEQFF. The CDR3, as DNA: TGTGCCAGCAGGGGACTAGCGGAAGATGAGCAGTTCTTC.

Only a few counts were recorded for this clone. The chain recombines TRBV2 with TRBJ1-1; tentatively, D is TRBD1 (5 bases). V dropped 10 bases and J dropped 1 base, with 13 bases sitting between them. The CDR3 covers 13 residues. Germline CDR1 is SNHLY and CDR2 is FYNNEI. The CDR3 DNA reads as TGTGCCATTCGGGGCAGGGCGAACACTGAAGCTTTCTTT. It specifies CAIRGRANTEAFF.

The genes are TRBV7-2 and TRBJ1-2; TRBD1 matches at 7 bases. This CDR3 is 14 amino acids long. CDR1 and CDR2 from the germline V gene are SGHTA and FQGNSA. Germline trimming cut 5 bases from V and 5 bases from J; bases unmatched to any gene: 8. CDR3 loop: CASSPGQTNYGYTF. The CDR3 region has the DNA TGTGCCAGCAGCCCGGGACAGACGAATTATGGCTACACCTTC. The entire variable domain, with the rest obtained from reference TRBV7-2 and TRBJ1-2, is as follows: GAGVSQSPSNKVTEKGKDVELRCDPISGHTALYWYRQSLGQGLEFLIYFQGNSAPDKSGLPSDRFSAERTGGSVSTLTIQRTQQEDSAVYLCASSPGQTNYGYTFGSGTRLTVV.

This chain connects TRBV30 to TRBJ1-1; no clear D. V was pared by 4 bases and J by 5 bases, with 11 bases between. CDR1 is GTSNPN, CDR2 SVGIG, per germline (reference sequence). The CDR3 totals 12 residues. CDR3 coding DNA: TGTGCCTGGATACGAGATGGGACTGAAGCTTTCTTT. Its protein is CAWIRDGTEAFF.

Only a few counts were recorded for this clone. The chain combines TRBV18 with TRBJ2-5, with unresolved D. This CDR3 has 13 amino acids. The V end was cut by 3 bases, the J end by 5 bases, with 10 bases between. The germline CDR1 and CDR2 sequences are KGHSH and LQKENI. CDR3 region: CASSPSLEETQYF. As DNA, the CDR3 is TGTGCCAGCTCACCCTCACTTGAGGAGACCCAGTACTTC.

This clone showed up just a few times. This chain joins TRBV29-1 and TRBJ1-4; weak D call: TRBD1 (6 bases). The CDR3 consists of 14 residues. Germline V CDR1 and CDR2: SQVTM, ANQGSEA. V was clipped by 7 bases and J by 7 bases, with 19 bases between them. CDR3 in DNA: TGCAGCGCAACACGGACAGTGAGGGGTGAAAAACTGTTTTTT. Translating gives CSATRTVRGEKLFF.

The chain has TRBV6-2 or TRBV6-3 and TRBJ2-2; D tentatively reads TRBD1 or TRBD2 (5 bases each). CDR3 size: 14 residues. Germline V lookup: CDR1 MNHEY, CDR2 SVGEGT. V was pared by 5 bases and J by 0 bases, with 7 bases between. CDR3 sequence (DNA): TGTGCCAGCAGTGGGACGGCGAACACCGGGGAGCTGTTTTTT. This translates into CASSGTANTGELFF.

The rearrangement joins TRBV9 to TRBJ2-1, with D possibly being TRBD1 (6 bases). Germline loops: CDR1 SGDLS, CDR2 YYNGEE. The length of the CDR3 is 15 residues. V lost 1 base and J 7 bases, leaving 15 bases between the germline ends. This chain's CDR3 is CASSVNWGPRNEQFF. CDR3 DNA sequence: TGTGCCAGCAGCGTAAATTGGGGGCCAAGGAATGAGCAGTTCTTC.

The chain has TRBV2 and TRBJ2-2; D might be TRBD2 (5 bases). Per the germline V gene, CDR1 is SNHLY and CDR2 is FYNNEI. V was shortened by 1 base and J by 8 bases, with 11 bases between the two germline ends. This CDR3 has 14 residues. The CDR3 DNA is TGTGCCAGCAGTGAAGTCGGAGCGGCAGGGGAGCTGTTTTTT. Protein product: CASSEVGAAGELFF.

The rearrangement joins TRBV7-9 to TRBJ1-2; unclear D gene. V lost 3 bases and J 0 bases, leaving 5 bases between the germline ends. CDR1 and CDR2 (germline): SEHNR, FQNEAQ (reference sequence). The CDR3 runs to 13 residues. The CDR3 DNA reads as TGTGCCAGCAGCTTTGGGCCTAACTATGGCTACACCTTC. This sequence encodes CASSFGPNYGYTF.

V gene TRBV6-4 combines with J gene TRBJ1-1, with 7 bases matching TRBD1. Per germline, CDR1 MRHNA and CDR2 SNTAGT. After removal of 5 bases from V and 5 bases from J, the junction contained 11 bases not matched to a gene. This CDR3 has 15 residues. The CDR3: CASSPQGDLETEAFF. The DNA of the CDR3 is TGTGCCAGCAGTCCCCAGGGGGACTTGGAGACTGAAGCTTTCTTT.

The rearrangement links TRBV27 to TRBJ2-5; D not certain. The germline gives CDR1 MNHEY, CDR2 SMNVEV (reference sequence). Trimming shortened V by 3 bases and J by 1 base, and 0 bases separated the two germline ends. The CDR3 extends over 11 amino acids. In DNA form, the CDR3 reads TGTGCCAGCAGTTTCCAAGAGACCCAGTACTTC. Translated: CASSFQETQYF.